This T cell receptor beta chain emerged from a study of control samples from healthy donors and cancer patients. The method was immunoSEQ multiplex PCR; TCRdb's version includes in-frame clones alone and lacks a portion of them. This sample has some 130,000 clones, with roughly 90% found just once. The V and J ends lost 6 bases and 4 bases respectively, with 19 bases between them. Germline assignment: CDR1 KGHSH and CDR2 LQKENI. The CDR3 has 15 residues. This sequence originates from a young man in good health. The chain combines TRBV18 with TRBJ2-7; D possibly corresponds to TRBD1 (7 bases). The material sequenced was blood. In DNA, the CDR3 is TGTGCCAGCTCCCCAAGCCCAGGGGGGACTTACGAGCAGTACTTC. Amino acid sequence: CASSPSPGGTYEQYF.